This T cell receptor beta chain comes out of a study of blood T cell repertoires in COVID-19. Overall study context: The origin of the acute and convalescent COVID-19 samples was the United States, Italy and Spain. Sample material is recorded as cDNA or gDNA derived from T cells, B-cell-depleted T cells, or PBMCs.

Germline values: CDR1 SGDLS, CDR2 YYNGEE. Trimming at V came to 3 bases and at J to 1 base, leaving 7 bases not matched to a gene. The CDR3 is 16 amino acids. Repertoires were generated with immunoSEQ multiplex PCR, while TCRdb's copy carries only in-frame clones and drops some. Of roughly 250,000 clones in the sample, 70% to 90% were seen once. V is TRBV9 and J is TRBJ2-5; 9 bases agree with TRBD2. The source of this sequence is a woman aged 25 to 39 with acute or convalescent COVID-19. Sequencing was carried out using peripheral blood. The DNA of the CDR3 is TGTGCCAGCAGCGCAACCGGGACTAGCAGCCAAGAGACCCAGTACTTC. Its translation: CASSATGTSSQETQYF.